This T cell receptor (beta chain) was identified during a study of cytomegalovirus exposure and HLA in healthy donors. Whole-study findings and limits: Accounts indicate the classifier identified cytomegalovirus status with strong specificity and sensitivity. According to an earlier analysis, most TCR beta V segments yielded productive rearrangements about 90% or about 30% of the time.

Details on this clone: What it recognizes is unknown.

PCR primers comprised 60 Vbeta and 13 Jbeta primers. Repertoires were generated with immunoSEQ multiplex PCR, while TCRdb's copy carries only in-frame clones and drops some. Among 180,000 or so clones listed, 80% to 90% were seen once. This receptor was taken from a young man in good health and CMV-seropositive. Material for sequencing was PBMCs.

CDR3 sequence: CATSREGGRTDTQYF. DNA for the CDR3: TGTGCCACCAGCAGAGAGGGAGGTCGCACAGATACGCAGTATTTT. The chain uses TRBV15 and TRBJ2-3; TRBD2 might be the D (6 bases). V lost 0 bases and J lost 1, with 8 bases in between. This CDR3 has 15 residues. Germline assignment: CDR1 LNHNV and CDR2 YYDKDF (reference sequence). The entire variable domain, with the rest obtained from reference TRBV15 and TRBJ2-3, is as follows: DAMVIQNPRYQVTQFGKPVTLSCSQTLNHNVMYWYQQKSSQAPKLLFHYYDKDFNNEADTPDNFQSRRPNTSFCFLDIRSPGLGDTAMYLCATSREGGRTDTQYFGPGTRLTVL.